This T cell receptor beta chain was documented in a study of T cells in Graves' hyperthyroidism and ophthalmopathy. The hyperthyroidism patients had all been newly diagnosed, and their disease duration was under 2 months. Their ages ranged from 18 to 65 years. Trimming took 4 bases from V and 7 from J, leaving 11 bases between them. CDR1 is DFQATT and CDR2 is SNEGSKA in the germline V gene (reference sequence). There are 13 residues in the CDR3. This clonotype was counted a few times. Using RNA transcripts as the source, TCR beta CDR3 regions were amplified. HTBI primers were used for first-round RT-PCR of the TCR CDR3. MiXCR was run by TCRdb on the multiplex PCR reads, yielding one entry per CDR3 protein. The sample holds 730,000 or so distinct CDR3 sequences; 15% to 20% are singletons and the top ten take 16%.

V is TRBV20-1 and J is TRBJ1-6; D is undetermined. The sequenced sample was blood. This sequence originates from a woman in her fifties or sixties with Graves' hyperthyroidism that later progressed to Graves' ophthalmopathy. CDR3 loop: CSANQEPNSPLHF. The CDR3 DNA reads as TGCAGTGCTAACCAGGAACCCAATTCACCCCTCCACTTT.